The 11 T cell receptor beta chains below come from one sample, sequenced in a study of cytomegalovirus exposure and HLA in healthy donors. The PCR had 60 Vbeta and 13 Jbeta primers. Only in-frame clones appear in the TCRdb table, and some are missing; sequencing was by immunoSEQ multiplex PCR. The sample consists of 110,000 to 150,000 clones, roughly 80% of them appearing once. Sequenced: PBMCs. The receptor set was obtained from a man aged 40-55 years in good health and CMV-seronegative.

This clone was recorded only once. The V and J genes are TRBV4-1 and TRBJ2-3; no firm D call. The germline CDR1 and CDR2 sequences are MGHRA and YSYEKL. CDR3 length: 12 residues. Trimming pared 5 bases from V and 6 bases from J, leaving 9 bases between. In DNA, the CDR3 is TGCGCCAGCAGCTCCCGCCGGGATACGCAGTATTTT. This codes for CASSSRRDTQYF.

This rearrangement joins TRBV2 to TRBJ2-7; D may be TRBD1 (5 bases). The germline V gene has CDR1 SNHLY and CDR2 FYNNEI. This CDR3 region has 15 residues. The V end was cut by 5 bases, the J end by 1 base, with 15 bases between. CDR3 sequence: CASSRGVATSYEQYF. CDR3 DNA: TGTGCCAGCAGTAGGGGCGTAGCTACTTCCTACGAGCAGTACTTC. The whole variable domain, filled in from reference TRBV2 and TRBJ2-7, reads EPEVTQTPSHQVTQMGQEVILRCVPISNHLYFYWYRQILGQKVEFLVSFYNNEISEKSEIFDDQFSVERPDGSNFTLKIRSTKLEDSAMYFCASSRGVATSYEQYFGPGTRLTVT.

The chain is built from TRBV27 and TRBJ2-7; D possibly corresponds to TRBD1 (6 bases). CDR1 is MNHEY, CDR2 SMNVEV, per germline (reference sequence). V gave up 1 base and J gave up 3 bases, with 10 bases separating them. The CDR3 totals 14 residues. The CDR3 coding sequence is TGTGCCAGCAGTTTATTTGGACAGAACTACGAGCAGTACTTC. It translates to CASSLFGQNYEQYF.

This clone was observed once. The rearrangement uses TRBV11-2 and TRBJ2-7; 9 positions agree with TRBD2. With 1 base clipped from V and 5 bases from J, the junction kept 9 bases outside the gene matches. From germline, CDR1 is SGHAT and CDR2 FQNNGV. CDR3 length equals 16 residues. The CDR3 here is CASSLGSPSGVNEQYF. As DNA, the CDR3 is TGTGCCAGCAGCTTAGGCTCTCCTAGCGGGGTCAACGAGCAGTACTTC.

The CDR3 is CASSSSGSEQYF. The CDR3 region has the DNA TGTGCCAGCAGCTCGAGCGGTTCCGAGCAGTACTTC. The V gene is TRBV7-9, the J gene TRBJ2-7, with D maybe TRBD2 (5 bases). Germline V gives CDR1 SEHNR, CDR2 FQNEAQ (reference sequence). The CDR3 is made up of 12 amino acids. Trimming took 4 bases from V and 6 from J, leaving 10 bases between them.

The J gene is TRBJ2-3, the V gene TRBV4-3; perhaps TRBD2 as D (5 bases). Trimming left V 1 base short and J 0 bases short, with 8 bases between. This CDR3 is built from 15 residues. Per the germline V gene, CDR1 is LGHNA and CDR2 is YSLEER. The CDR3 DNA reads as TGCGCCAGCAGCCAAGGGCGGACTAGCACAGATACGCAGTATTTT. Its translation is CASSQGRTSTDTQYF.

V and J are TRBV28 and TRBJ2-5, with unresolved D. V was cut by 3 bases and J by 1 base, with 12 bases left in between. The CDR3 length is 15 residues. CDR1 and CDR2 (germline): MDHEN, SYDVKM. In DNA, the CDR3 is TGTGCCAGCAGTTTGGCGACTGCCTCCCAAGAGACCCAGTACTTC. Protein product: CASSLATASQETQYF.

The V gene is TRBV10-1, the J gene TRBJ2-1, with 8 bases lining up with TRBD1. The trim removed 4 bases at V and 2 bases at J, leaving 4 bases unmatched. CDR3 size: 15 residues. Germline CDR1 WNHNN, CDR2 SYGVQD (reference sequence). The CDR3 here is CASSAVQGAYNEQFF. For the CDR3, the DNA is TGCGCCAGCAGTGCGGTACAGGGGGCCTACAATGAGCAGTTCTTC.

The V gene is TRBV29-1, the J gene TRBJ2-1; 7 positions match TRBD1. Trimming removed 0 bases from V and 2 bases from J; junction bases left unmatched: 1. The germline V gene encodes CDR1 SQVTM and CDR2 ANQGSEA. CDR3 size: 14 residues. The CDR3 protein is CSVEEQGAYNEQFF. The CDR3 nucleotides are TGCAGCGTTGAAGAGCAGGGGGCCTACAATGAGCAGTTCTTC.

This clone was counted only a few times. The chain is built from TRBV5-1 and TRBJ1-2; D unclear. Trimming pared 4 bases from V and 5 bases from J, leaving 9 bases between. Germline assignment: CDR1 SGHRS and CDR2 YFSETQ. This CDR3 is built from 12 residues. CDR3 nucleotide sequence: TGCGCCAGCAGCCCCGAGATGTATGGCTACACCTTC. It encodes CASSPEMYGYTF.

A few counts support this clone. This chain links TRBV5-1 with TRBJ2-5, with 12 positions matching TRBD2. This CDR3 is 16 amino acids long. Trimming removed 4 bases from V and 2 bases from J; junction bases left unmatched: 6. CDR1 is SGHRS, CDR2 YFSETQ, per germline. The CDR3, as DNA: TGCGCCAGCAGCCCCGGGACTAGCGGGCCACAAGAGACCCAGTACTTC. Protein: CASSPGTSGPQETQYF.